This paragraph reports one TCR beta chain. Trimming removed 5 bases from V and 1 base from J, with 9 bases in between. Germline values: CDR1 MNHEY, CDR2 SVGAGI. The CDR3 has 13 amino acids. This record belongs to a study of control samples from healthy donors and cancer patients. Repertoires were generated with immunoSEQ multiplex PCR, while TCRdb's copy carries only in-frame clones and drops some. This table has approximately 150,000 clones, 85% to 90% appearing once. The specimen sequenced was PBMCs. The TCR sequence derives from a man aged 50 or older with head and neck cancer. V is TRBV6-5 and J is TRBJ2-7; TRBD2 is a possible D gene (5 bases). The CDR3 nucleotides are TGTGCCAGCAGTAGAGCGGATTCCTACGAGCAGTACTTC. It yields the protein CASSRADSYEQYF.